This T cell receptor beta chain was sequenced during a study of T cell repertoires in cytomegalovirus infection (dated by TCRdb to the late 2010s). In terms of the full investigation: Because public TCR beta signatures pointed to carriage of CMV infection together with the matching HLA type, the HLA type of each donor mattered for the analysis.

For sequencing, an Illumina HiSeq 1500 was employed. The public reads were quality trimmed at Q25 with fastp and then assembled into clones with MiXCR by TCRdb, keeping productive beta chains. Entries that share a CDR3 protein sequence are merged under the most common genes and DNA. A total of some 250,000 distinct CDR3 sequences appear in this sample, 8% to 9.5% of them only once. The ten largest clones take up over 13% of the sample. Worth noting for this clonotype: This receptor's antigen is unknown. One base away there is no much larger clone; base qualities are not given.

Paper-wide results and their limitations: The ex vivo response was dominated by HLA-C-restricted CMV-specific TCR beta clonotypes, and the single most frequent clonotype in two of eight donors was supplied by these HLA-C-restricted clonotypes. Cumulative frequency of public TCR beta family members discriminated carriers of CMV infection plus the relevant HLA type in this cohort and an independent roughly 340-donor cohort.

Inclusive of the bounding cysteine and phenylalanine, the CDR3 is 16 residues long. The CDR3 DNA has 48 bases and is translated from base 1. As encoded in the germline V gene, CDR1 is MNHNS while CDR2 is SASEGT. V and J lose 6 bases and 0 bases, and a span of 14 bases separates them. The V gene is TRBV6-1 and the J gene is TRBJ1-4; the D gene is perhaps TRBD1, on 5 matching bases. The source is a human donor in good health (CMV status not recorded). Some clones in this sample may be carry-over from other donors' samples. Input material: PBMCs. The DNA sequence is TGTGCCAGCAGCGGGTCGGGGGGTGCAACTAATGAAAAACTGTTTTTT. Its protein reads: CASSGSGGATNEKLFF.